What follows are 18 T cell receptor beta chains derived from one specimen sequenced in a study of T cells in Graves' hyperthyroidism and ophthalmopathy. What was amplified from RNA transcripts were TCR beta CDR3 regions. Carried out on the TCR CDR3, a first-round RT-PCR used the HTBI primer set. TCRdb ran MiXCR on the multiplex PCR reads and lists one entry per CDR3 protein. The data show under 300,000 distinct CDR3 sequences, roughly 15% seen once. The material sequenced was blood. The receptor source for this set is a woman aged 40 to 50 with Graves' hyperthyroidism that later progressed to Graves' ophthalmopathy.

The gene calls are TRBV27 and TRBJ1-1; 8 bases map to TRBD1. The germline gives CDR1 MNHEY, CDR2 SMNVEV (reference sequence). This CDR3 has 14 residues. The J segment lost 4 bases and the V segment lost 3 bases, leaving 4 bases of the junction unmatched. The CDR3 region has the DNA TGTGCCAGCAGTTTCCTCACAGGGGGCACTGAAGCTTTCTTT. Translating it yields CASSFLTGGTEAFF.

This clonotype was detected many times. This chain joins TRBV12-3 or TRBV12-4 and TRBJ2-1, with 8 bases lining up with TRBD2. The CDR3 is 16 amino acids. V shed 5 bases, J shed 0 bases, and the junction held 6 bases outside the gene matches. The CDR3 protein is CASSRTSRSSYNEQFF. The CDR3 nucleotides are TGTGCCAGCAGTCGGACTAGCCGGAGCTCCTACAATGAGCAGTTCTTC.

The CDR3, as DNA: TGTGCCAGCATCGCCCAGGGACTGAACACTGAAGCTTTCTTT. It is translated as CASIAQGLNTEAFF. This rearrangement joins TRBV7-3 to TRBJ1-1; D perhaps matches TRBD1 (5 bases). The CDR3 is made up of 14 amino acids. Looked up from germline, CDR1 is SGHTA and CDR2 is FQGTGA. V gave up 7 bases and J gave up 0 bases, with 12 bases separating them.

This clonotype was seen at least ten times. J is TRBJ2-7 and V is TRBV7-6; 11 bases agree with TRBD1. Germline values: CDR1 SGHVS, CDR2 FNYEAQ. This CDR3 region has 18 residues. J was trimmed by 6 bases and V by 5 bases; bases with no gene match: 18. The CDR3 DNA sequence: TGTGCCAGCAGCCTAGACCCTGTCTCGGGACAGGGGGTTGGCGAGCAGTACTTC. Translating gives CASSLDPVSGQGVGEQYF.

This clonotype was recorded a few times. The CDR3 sequence: CASSIRDRAHGYTF. The CDR3 bases are TGTGCCAGCAGCATCCGGGACAGGGCCCATGGCTACACCTTC. The J gene is TRBJ1-2, the V gene TRBV5-6; 9 positions agree with TRBD1. Germline V gene data show CDR1 as SGHDT and CDR2 as YYEEEE. CDR3 length equals 14 residues. Trimming removed 4 bases from V and 6 bases from J; junction bases left unmatched: 7.

This chain joins TRBV6-7 and TRBJ1-1, with D uncertain. TRBV6-7 carries the ORF label, with uncertain function. This CDR3 has 16 residues. The V end was cut by 6 bases, the J end by 6 bases, with 23 bases between. The CDR3 region is CASRDRERRGGSEAFF. CDR3 coding DNA: TGTGCCAGCAGAGATCGGGAGCGACGGGGTGGCTCTGAAGCTTTCTTT.

This clonotype showed up many times. As DNA, the CDR3 is TGTGCCAGCACCAGACTAGCGGGAGTATACAATGAGCAGTTCTTC. This gives the protein CASTRLAGVYNEQFF. J is TRBJ2-1 and V is TRBV12-3 or TRBV12-4; TRBD2 matches 12 bases. The CDR3 loop spans 15 amino acids. V was clipped by 7 bases and J by 4 bases; unmatched bases: 5.

This clonotype was observed many times. This chain links TRBV12-3 or TRBV12-4 with TRBJ1-6; no definite D call. The V end lost 2 bases, the J end lost 6 bases, and 8 bases lay between the germline ends. The CDR3 runs to 14 residues. This chain's CDR3 is CASSLLGANSPLHF. The CDR3 nucleotides read TGTGCCAGCAGTTTATTGGGAGCTAATTCACCCCTCCACTTT.

There are many counts of this clonotype. This rearrangement joins TRBV27 to TRBJ2-1; TRBD2 aligns across 11 bases. CDR3 length: 17 residues. Germline assignment: CDR1 MNHEY and CDR2 SMNVEV (reference sequence). Losses at the gene ends were 1 base for V and 7 bases for J; bases not matched to a gene: 9. The DNA of the CDR3 is TGTGCCAGCAGTTTATGGGCCACTAGCGGGAGCCTGAATGAGCAGTTCTTC. As protein: CASSLWATSGSLNEQFF.

The CDR3 DNA sequence: TGTGCCAGCAGCTTTCAAGCGGGAGGGAACACCGGGGAGCTGTTTTTT. Protein product: CASSFQAGGNTGELFF. The gene calls are TRBV9 and TRBJ2-2, with 9 bases fitting TRBD2. The germline V gene encodes CDR1 SGDLS and CDR2 YYNGEE. J gave up 1 base and V 4 bases, and 5 bases lay outside the gene matches. The CDR3 covers 16 residues.

The table lists this clonotype with many counts. The chain uses TRBV15 and TRBJ2-7; 7 bases agree with TRBD1. The CDR3 runs 18 residues. Germline V CDR1 and CDR2: LNHNV, YYDKDF (reference sequence). The J segment lost 0 bases and the V segment lost 0 bases, leaving 11 bases of the junction unmatched. CDR3 amino acids: CATSRDYPLGQDSYEQYF. Here the CDR3 DNA reads TGTGCCACCAGCAGAGATTACCCTCTCGGACAGGACTCCTACGAGCAGTACTTC.

This clonotype was recorded at least ten times. V is TRBV19 and J is TRBJ2-7, with D possibly being TRBD2 (5 bases). V was cut by 5 bases and J by 2 bases, with 13 bases left in between. The CDR3 is 14 residues long. The germline gives CDR1 LNHDA, CDR2 SQIVND (reference sequence). The CDR3 DNA is TGTGCCAGTAGTCCAACCGGGATAACCTACGAGCAGTACTTC. Protein sequence: CASSPTGITYEQYF.

This clonotype was recorded many times. The rearrangement links TRBV5-5 to TRBJ1-4, with TRBD1 as a possible D gene (6 bases). The germline gives CDR1 SGHKS, CDR2 YYEKEE (reference sequence). Trimming took off 1 base at V and 0 bases at J, with 10 bases between the two ends. This CDR3 has 16 amino acids. Here the CDR3 reads CASSLRGDATNEKLFF. The DNA of the CDR3 is TGTGCCAGCAGCTTGAGGGGGGATGCAACTAATGAAAAACTGTTTTTT.

In regard to this clonotype: A much more abundant neighbour one base away suggests this may be a read error. The CDR3 does not end in the conserved phenylalanine or tryptophan, so this is likely a read error. The genes are TRBV29-1 and TRBJ1-5, with D possibly TRBD1 on 5 matching bases. The CDR3 is 13 residues long. Per the germline V gene, CDR1 is SQVTM and CDR2 is ANQGSEA. V dropped 5 bases and J dropped 5 bases, with 13 bases sitting between them. The CDR3: CSVTDSPYQPQHC. The CDR3 nucleotides read TGCAGCGTTACCGACAGTCCTTATCAGCCCCAGCATTGT.

There are many counts of this clonotype. The chain joins TRBV13 to TRBJ1-6; perhaps TRBD1 as D (5 bases). The CDR3 is made up of 15 amino acids. V was cut by 1 base and J by 7 bases, with 11 bases left in between. Germline V lookup: CDR1 PRHDT, CDR2 FYEKMQ (reference sequence). The CDR3 DNA reads TGTGCCAGCAGCTTAGCGGGACTGAGGAATTCACCCCTCCACTTT. Amino acid sequence: CASSLAGLRNSPLHF.

This clonotype was detected ten times or more. The rearrangement uses TRBV28 and TRBJ1-6; no definite D call. V lost 4 bases and J 2 bases, leaving 12 bases between the germline ends. The germline CDR1 and CDR2 sequences are MDHEN and SYDVKM. The CDR3 totals 16 residues. CDR3 sequence reads: CASSSKGFTYNSPLHF. CDR3 nucleotides: TGTGCCAGCAGTTCAAAAGGGTTCACCTATAATTCACCCCTCCACTTT.

This clonotype has ten or more counts. V and J are TRBV20-1 and TRBJ2-7, with D perhaps matching TRBD1 or TRBD2 (5 bases each). The CDR3 totals 17 residues. Germline values: CDR1 DFQATT, CDR2 SNEGSKA (reference sequence). Trimming pared 3 bases from V and 3 bases from J, leaving 24 bases between. CDR3 residues: CSASGPLGEREDYEQYF. CDR3 sequence (DNA): TGCAGTGCTAGTGGGCCCCTAGGGGAGCGCGAAGACTACGAGCAGTACTTC.

V usage is TRBV5-1 and J usage is TRBJ2-5; a weak D match, TRBD1 (5 bases). The CDR3 contains 13 residues. V was shortened by 4 bases and J by 5 bases, with 12 bases between the two germline ends. Germline assignment: CDR1 SGHRS and CDR2 YFSETQ. This CDR3 is CASSEGVLETQYF. The CDR3 region has the DNA TGCGCCAGCAGCGAAGGGGTTCTGGAGACCCAGTACTTC. The full variable domain, in which reference TRBV5-1 and TRBJ2-5 provide the parts outside the CDR3, is KAGVTQTPRYLIKTRGQQVTLSCSPISGHRSVSWYQQTPGQGLQFLFEYFSETQRNKGNFPGRFSGRQFSNSRSEMNVSTLELGDSALYLCASSEGVLETQYFGPGTRLLVL.